These 18 T cell receptor beta chains share one sample of origin, sequenced in a study of cytomegalovirus exposure and HLA in healthy donors. Only in-frame clones appear in the TCRdb table, and some are missing; sequencing was by immunoSEQ multiplex PCR. This table holds tens of thousands of clones, about 95% found once. Sequenced sample: PBMCs. These receptors originate from a woman aged 18-30 years in good health and CMV-seronegative.

The genes are TRBV18 and TRBJ1-2; D is undetermined. There are 16 residues in the CDR3. The V and J ends lost 3 bases and 4 bases respectively, with 18 bases between them. Germline CDR1 and CDR2: KGHSH and LQKENI. Written as DNA, the CDR3 is TGTGCCAGCTCACCGACACCCCAGGACTCAACCTATGGCTACACCTTC. Translation gives CASSPTPQDSTYGYTF. Combining the CDR3 with reference TRBV18 and TRBJ1-2 gives the whole variable domain NAGVMQNPRHLVRRRGQEARLRCSPMKGHSHVYWYRQLPEEGLKFMVYLQKENIIDESGMPKERFSAEFPKEGPSILRIQQVVRGDSAAYFCASSPTPQDSTYGYTFGSGTRLTVV.

The J gene is TRBJ2-3, the V gene TRBV2, with D perhaps TRBD2 (7 bases). CDR1 SNHLY and CDR2 FYNNEI come from the germline V gene. V lost 4 bases to trimming and J lost 5 bases, with 19 bases between them. The length of the CDR3 is 16 residues. Written as DNA, the CDR3 is TGTGCCAGCAGTGGGGGGGGCAGAACAGAGAAAGATACGCAGTATTTT. It encodes CASSGGGRTEKDTQYF.

This clone has a single count. This chain links TRBV28 with TRBJ1-5; D call uncertain. The CDR3 covers 17 residues. CDR1 and CDR2 from the germline V gene are MDHEN and SYDVKM. V lost 8 bases, J lost 2 bases, and 22 bases lay in between. CDR3 residues: CASHPRRFQTRNQPQHF. The CDR3 DNA reads TGTGCCAGCCACCCCCGTCGGTTCCAAACCCGCAATCAGCCCCAGCATTTT.

This chain uses TRBV7-9 with TRBJ2-5; D is uncertain. The CDR3 loop spans 15 amino acids. With 1 base removed from V and 2 bases from J, the gap between germline ends came to 11 bases. The germline V gene encodes CDR1 SEHNR and CDR2 FQNEAQ (reference sequence). The CDR3 here is CASSLGARPQETQYF. In DNA form, the CDR3 reads TGTGCCAGCAGCTTAGGGGCCCGGCCGCAAGAGACCCAGTACTTC.

The chain combines TRBV29-1 with TRBJ1-5, with TRBD1 matching over 8 bases. Germline assignment: CDR1 SQVTM and CDR2 ANQGSEA. This CDR3 region has 14 residues. V lost 4 bases to trimming and J lost 3 bases; unmatched junction nucleotides: 5. The CDR3 reads CSVVVQGANQPQHF. The CDR3 coding sequence is TGCAGCGTTGTGGTTCAGGGGGCCAATCAGCCCCAGCATTTT.

V gene TRBV18 combines with J gene TRBJ1-1; 7 bases are a match to TRBD1. The germline gives CDR1 KGHSH, CDR2 LQKENI. V trimming: 6 bases; J trimming: 2 bases; junction bases outside the gene matches: 9. The CDR3 totals 15 residues. The CDR3 nucleotides read TGTGCCAGCTCGCCTCGGACAGGAGAAAACACTGAAGCTTTCTTT. Protein sequence: CASSPRTGENTEAFF.

The chain uses TRBV5-1 and TRBJ1-1, with D unclear. Germline V gives CDR1 SGHRS, CDR2 YFSETQ. The CDR3 length is 13 residues. V lost 0 bases and J lost 6, with 9 bases in between. The chain's CDR3 is CASSLDRASEAFF. CDR3 bases: TGCGCCAGCAGCTTGGACAGAGCCTCTGAAGCTTTCTTT. The variable domain in full, with the rest retrieved from reference TRBV5-1 and TRBJ1-1, is KAGVTQTPRYLIKTRGQQVTLSCSPISGHRSVSWYQQTPGQGLQFLFEYFSETQRNKGNFPGRFSGRQFSNSRSEMNVSTLELGDSALYLCASSLDRASEAFFGQGTRLTVV.

The gene calls are TRBV7-2 and TRBJ1-1; D is possibly TRBD1 (5 bases). CDR3 length equals 15 residues. Germline V gives CDR1 SGHTA, CDR2 FQGNSA. Trimming took off 5 bases at V and 6 bases at J, with 19 bases between the two ends. CDR3: CASSRGRDPRAEAFF. The CDR3 DNA sequence: TGTGCCAGCAGCCGGGGGAGGGACCCTCGGGCTGAAGCTTTCTTT.

The V gene is TRBV9, the J gene TRBJ2-2; possible D gene TRBD2, 6 bases. With 0 bases removed from V and 3 bases from J, the gap between germline ends came to 9 bases. The CDR3 spans 15 residues. CDR1 and CDR2 (germline): SGDLS, YYNGEE. CDR3: CASSVVGDYTGELFF. Written as DNA, the CDR3 is TGTGCCAGCAGCGTAGTGGGGGACTACACCGGGGAGCTGTTTTTT.

V usage is TRBV7-3 and J usage is TRBJ2-5; D might be TRBD2 (6 bases). The CDR3 contains 13 residues. V lost 5 bases to trimming and J lost 4 bases, with 11 bases between them. The germline V gene encodes CDR1 SGHTA and CDR2 FQGTGA. CDR3: CASSRGTGETQYF. The CDR3 DNA follows: TGTGCCAGCAGCCGGGGGACGGGAGAGACCCAGTACTTC.

In DNA, the CDR3 is TGTGCCAGCAGCCGAGAACCCAGGGCCCTGGTGGGGTCACCCCTCCACTTT. This gives the protein CASSREPRALVGSPLHF. This chain uses TRBV5-4 with TRBJ1-6; TRBD1 might be the D (5 bases). This CDR3 comprises 17 residues. Germline CDR1 is SGHNT and CDR2 is YYREEE (reference sequence). Trimming removed 4 bases at V and 10 bases at J, with 24 bases between.

This chain connects TRBV18 to TRBJ2-7; TRBD1 aligns across 7 bases. After removal of 1 base from V and 2 bases from J, the junction contained 8 bases not matched to a gene. Germline lookup yields CDR1 KGHSH and CDR2 LQKENI. CDR3 length: 16 residues. The DNA of the CDR3 is TGTGCCAGCTCACCACAATCCCCAGGGACAGCCTACGAGCAGTACTTC. Its protein is CASSPQSPGTAYEQYF.

The genes are TRBV27 and TRBJ1-5; possibly TRBD1 for D (5 bases). Trimming removed 6 bases from V and 4 bases from J, with 13 bases in between. This CDR3 has 14 amino acids. From germline, CDR1 is MNHEY and CDR2 SMNVEV (reference sequence). The CDR3 bases are TGTGCCAGCAGCTGGACGGGGGTAAATCAGCCCCAGCATTTT. Its translation is CASSWTGVNQPQHF.

V usage is TRBV4-1 and J usage is TRBJ1-2, with 8 bases that match TRBD1. Germline V gives CDR1 MGHRA, CDR2 YSYEKL. The CDR3 has 17 residues. Trimming took 0 bases from V and 4 from J; bases not matched to a gene: 10. In nucleotides, the CDR3 is TGCGCCAGCAGCCAAGATCGTGGCCAGGGGGCGAGCTATGGCTACACCTTC. It yields the protein CASSQDRGQGASYGYTF.

This sequence joins TRBV10-2 and TRBJ1-1, with D possibly being TRBD1 (5 bases). The CDR3 loop spans 13 amino acids. Deletions cut 3 bases from V and 8 bases from J, with 13 bases between. CDR1 and CDR2 from the germline V gene are WSHSY and SAAADI. CDR3 sequence (DNA): TGCGCCAGCAGTGAATCAACAGGCGACGAAGCTTTCTTT. Its translation is CASSESTGDEAFF.

The chain links TRBV7-9 to TRBJ2-7, with D unresolved. Trimming removed 4 bases from V and 0 bases from J, with 10 bases in between. The CDR3 runs to 14 residues. Per the germline V gene, CDR1 is SEHNR and CDR2 is FQNEAQ (reference sequence). The CDR3 bases are TGTGCCAGCAGCTGGCCGGGTCTCTCCTACGAGCAGTACTTC. Its protein product is CASSWPGLSYEQYF.

The CDR3 here is CASSVGTYNEQFF. In DNA, the CDR3 is TGTGCCAGCAGTGTGGGCACCTACAATGAGCAGTTCTTC. This rearrangement joins TRBV28 to TRBJ2-1; no firm D call. V was trimmed by 5 bases and J by 2 bases, leaving 7 bases between them. Germline V lookup: CDR1 MDHEN, CDR2 SYDVKM. The CDR3 consists of 13 residues.

This sequence joins TRBV19 and TRBJ1-1; D is unclear. Germline V gene sequence: CDR1 LNHDA, CDR2 SQIVND (reference sequence). This CDR3 comprises 13 residues. Trimming stripped 3 bases from V and 11 bases from J, with 16 bases between. CDR3 nucleotides: TGTGCCAGTAGTATGACATTGGCCGTGAACGCTTTCTTT. This encodes CASSMTLAVNAFF.